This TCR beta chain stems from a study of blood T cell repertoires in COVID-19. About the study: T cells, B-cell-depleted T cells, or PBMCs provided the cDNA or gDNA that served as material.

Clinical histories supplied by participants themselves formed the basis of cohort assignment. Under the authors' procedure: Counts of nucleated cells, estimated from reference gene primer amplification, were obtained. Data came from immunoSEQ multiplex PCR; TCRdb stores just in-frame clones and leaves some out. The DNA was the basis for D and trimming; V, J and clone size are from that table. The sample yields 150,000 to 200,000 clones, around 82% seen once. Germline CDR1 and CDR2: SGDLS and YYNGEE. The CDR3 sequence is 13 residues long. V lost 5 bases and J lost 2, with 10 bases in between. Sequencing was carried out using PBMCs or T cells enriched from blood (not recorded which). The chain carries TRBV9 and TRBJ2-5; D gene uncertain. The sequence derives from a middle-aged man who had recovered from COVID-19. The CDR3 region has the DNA TGTGCCAGCAGTATCTCCTCTCAAGAGACCCAGTACTTC. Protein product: CASSISSQETQYF.